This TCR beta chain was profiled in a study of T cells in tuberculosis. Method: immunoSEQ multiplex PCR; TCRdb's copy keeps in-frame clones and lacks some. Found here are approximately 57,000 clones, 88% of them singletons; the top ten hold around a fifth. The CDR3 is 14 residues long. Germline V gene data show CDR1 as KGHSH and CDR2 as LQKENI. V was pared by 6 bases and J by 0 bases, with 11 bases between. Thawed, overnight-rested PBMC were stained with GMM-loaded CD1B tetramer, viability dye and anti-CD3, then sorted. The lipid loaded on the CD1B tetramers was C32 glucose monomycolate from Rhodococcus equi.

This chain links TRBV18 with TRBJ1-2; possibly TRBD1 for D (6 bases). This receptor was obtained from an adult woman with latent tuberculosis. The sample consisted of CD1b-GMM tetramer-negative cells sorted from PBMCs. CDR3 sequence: CASSQGSTNYGYTF. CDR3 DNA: TGTGCCAGCTCCCAGGGGTCGACTAACTATGGCTACACCTTC.